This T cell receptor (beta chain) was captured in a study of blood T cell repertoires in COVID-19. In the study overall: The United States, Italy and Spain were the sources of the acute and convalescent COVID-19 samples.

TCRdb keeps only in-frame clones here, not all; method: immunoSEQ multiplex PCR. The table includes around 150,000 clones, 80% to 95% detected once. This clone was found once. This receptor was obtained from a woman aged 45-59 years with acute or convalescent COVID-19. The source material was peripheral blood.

CDR3 sequence: CASSQDQGSGYTF. CDR3 bases: TGTGCCAGCAGCCAAGACCAGGGAAGTGGCTACACCTTC. The chain joins TRBV3-1 (or the pseudogene TRBV3-2) to TRBJ1-2, with D possibly TRBD1 on 5 matching bases. V lost 0 bases and J 7 bases, leaving 9 bases between the germline ends. The CDR3 consists of 13 residues. Looked up from germline, CDR1 is LGHDT and CDR2 is YNNKEL (reference sequence).